The source of this T cell receptor (beta chain) is a study of cytomegalovirus exposure and HLA in healthy donors. Across the whole study: Early on, a data release was issued that held about 85 million unique TCRs from HLA-typed donors. The study's findings and limits: It has been reported that TCR beta sequences accurately predicted the HLA-A and HLA-B alleles of most subjects. Earlier analysis yielded a pattern in which most TCR beta V segments were productive about 87% or about 30% of the time.

PCR primers comprised 60 Vbeta and 13 Jbeta primers. Here immunoSEQ multiplex PCR was the method, and the copy in TCRdb shows in-frame clones only, minus some. The table shows around 150,000 clones, with around 80% occurring only once. This CDR3 is built from 17 residues. CDR1 is LGHNA, CDR2 YSLEER, per germline. The ends lost 3 bases at V and 4 bases at J; junction bases unmatched: 11. Regarding this clone: Its target is unknown.

The rearrangement uses TRBV4-3 and TRBJ2-3; TRBD2 matches at 9 bases. The sequence was collected from a man younger than 35 in good health and CMV-seronegative. The sample consisted of PBMCs. CDR3: CASSHDRAGLASDTQYF. In nucleotides, the CDR3 is TGCGCCAGCAGCCATGACAGGGCGGGACTAGCATCAGATACGCAGTATTTT.